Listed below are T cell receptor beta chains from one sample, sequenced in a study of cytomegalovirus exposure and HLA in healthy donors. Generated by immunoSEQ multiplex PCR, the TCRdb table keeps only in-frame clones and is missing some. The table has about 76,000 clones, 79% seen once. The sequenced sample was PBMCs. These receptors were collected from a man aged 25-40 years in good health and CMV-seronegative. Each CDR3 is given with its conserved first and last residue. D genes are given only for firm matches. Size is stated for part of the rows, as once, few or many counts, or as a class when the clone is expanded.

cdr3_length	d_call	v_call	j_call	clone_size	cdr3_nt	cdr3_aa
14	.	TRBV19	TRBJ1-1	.	TGTGCCAGTAGAACTCGACAGTCCATAACTGAAGCTTTCTTT	CASRTRQSITEAFF
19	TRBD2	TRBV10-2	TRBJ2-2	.	TGCGCCAGCAGGGGCCCTACCGTTCTAGCGGTGACAGAAACCGGGGAGCTGTTTTTT	CASRGPTVLAVTETGELFF
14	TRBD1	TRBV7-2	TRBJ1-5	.	TGTGCCAGCAGCCTCAGACAGGGAAGTCAGCCCCAGCATTTT	CASSLRQGSQPQHF
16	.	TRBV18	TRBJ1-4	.	TGTGCCAGCTCACCAGCAGTGTCGAGTGTGGGCGAAAAACTGTTTTTT	CASSPAVSSVGEKLFF
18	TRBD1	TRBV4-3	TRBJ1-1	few	TGCGCCAGCAGCCAAGATACGTGGGCAGGGGGTTCTAATTCTGAAGCTTTCTTT	CASSQDTWAGGSNSEAFF
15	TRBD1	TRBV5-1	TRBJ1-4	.	TGCGCCAGCAGCGCCGGACAGGGTGCGAATGAAAAACTGTTTTTT	CASSAGQGANEKLFF
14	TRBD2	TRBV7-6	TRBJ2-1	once	TGTGCCAGCAGCTTAGGGCTAGCGGGTAGGGAGCAGTTCTTC	CASSLGLAGREQFF
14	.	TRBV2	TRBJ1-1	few	TGTGCCAGCAGGGGGGGAACGTTAGGTACTGAAGCTTTCTTT	CASRGGTLGTEAFF
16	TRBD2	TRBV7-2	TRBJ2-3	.	TGTGCCAGCAGCCCCATAGCGGGAGGGTTCACAGATACGCAGTATTTT	CASSPIAGGFTDTQYF
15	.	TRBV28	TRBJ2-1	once	TGTGCCGGTCTTGGGGCAGGCGCCTCCTACAATGAGCAGTTCTTC	CAGLGAGASYNEQFF
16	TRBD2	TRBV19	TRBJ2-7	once	TGTGCCAGTAGTTCCCAATTAAGACTAGCGGGGGACGAGCAGTACTTC	CASSSQLRLAGDEQYF
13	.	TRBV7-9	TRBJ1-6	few	TGTGCCAGCAGACGACAGGTTGGCTCACCCCTCCACTTT	CASRRQVGSPLHF
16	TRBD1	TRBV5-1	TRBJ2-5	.	TGCGCCAGCAGCCACCAAGACGCAACAGGGGAAGAGACCCAGTACTTC	CASSHQDATGEETQYF
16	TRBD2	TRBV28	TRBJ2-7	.	TGTGCCAGCAGTTTGTCCGGGACTAGCGATTCCTACGAGCAGTACTTC	CASSLSGTSDSYEQYF
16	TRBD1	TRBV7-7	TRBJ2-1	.	TGTGCTAGCAGCTCGGATCCGGGACAGTCCGCCGTCGTGCAGTTCTTC	CASSSDPGQSAVVQFF
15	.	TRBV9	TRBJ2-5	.	TGTGCCAGCAGCGTAGAACCTGGGGGGCAAGAGACCCAGTACTTC	CASSVEPGGQETQYF
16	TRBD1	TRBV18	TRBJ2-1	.	TGTGCCAGCTCACCACAGACAGGGAGTGTCTACAATGAGCAGTTCTTC	CASSPQTGSVYNEQFF
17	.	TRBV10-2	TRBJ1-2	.	TGCGCCAGCAGTGGCCTGCTACAGAGGGACACTAACTATGGCTACACCTTC	CASSGLLQRDTNYGYTF
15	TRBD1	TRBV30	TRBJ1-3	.	TGTTCCTGGAGTAACCGGGACAGCACTGGAAACACCATATATTTT	CSWSNRDSTGNTIYF
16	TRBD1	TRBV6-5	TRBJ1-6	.	TGTGCCCGCAGTTACCACCAGGGGGCGTCGAGTTCACCCCTCCACTTT	CARSYHQGASSSPLHF
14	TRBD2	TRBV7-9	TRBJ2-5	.	TGTGCCAGCAGCTTAGCGGGAGGGCAAGAGACCCAGTACTTC	CASSLAGGQETQYF
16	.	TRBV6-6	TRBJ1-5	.	TGTGCCAGCCCAGGGGAAGTGAGTGAGAGCAATCAGCCCCAGCATTTT	CASPGEVSESNQPQHF
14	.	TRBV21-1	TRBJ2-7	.	TGTGCCAGCAGCAAAGCCCGGGGATTCAACGAGCAGTACTTC	CASSKARGFNEQYF
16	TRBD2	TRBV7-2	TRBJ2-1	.	TGTGCCAGCAGCTTAGCGGGTAGCGGGGGTTACAATGAGCAGTTCTTC	CASSLAGSGGYNEQFF
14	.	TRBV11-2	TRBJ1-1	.	TGTGCCAGCAGCTTACCGCGAATGAACACTGAAGCTTTCTTT	CASSLPRMNTEAFF
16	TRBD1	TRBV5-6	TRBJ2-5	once	TGTGCCAGCAGCTCCTATAGGGACAGGGGACGAGAGACCCAGTACTTC	CASSSYRDRGRETQYF
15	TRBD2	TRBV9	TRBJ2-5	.	TGTGCCAGCAGCGTAGCGGGGGGACTGCAAGAGACCCAGTACTTC	CASSVAGGLQETQYF
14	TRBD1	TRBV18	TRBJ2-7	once	TGTGCCAGCTCATCCAACAGGGGTACCTACGAGCAGTACTTC	CASSSNRGTYEQYF
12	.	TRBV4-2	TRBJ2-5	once	TGTGCCAGCAAGAGGGACCAAGAGACCCAGTACTTC	CASKRDQETQYF
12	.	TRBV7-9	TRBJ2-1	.	TGTTCCAGCAGCTTAAGCAACAATGAGCAGTTCTTC	CSSSLSNNEQFF
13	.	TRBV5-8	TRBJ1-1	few	TGTGCCAGCAGCTTGGCGGGGTACACTGAAGCTTTCTTT	CASSLAGYTEAFF
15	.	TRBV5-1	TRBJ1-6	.	TGCGCCAGCAGCATCCAGTCCAACCCCCCTTCACCCCTCCACTTT	CASSIQSNPPSPLHF
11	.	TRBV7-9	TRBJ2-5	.	TGTGCCAGCAGCTTAGACAGGGCTCTGTACTTC	CASSLDRALYF
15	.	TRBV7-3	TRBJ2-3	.	TGTGCCAGCAGCTTAAACGGGGGGCGCGCAGATACGCAGTATTTT	CASSLNGGRADTQYF